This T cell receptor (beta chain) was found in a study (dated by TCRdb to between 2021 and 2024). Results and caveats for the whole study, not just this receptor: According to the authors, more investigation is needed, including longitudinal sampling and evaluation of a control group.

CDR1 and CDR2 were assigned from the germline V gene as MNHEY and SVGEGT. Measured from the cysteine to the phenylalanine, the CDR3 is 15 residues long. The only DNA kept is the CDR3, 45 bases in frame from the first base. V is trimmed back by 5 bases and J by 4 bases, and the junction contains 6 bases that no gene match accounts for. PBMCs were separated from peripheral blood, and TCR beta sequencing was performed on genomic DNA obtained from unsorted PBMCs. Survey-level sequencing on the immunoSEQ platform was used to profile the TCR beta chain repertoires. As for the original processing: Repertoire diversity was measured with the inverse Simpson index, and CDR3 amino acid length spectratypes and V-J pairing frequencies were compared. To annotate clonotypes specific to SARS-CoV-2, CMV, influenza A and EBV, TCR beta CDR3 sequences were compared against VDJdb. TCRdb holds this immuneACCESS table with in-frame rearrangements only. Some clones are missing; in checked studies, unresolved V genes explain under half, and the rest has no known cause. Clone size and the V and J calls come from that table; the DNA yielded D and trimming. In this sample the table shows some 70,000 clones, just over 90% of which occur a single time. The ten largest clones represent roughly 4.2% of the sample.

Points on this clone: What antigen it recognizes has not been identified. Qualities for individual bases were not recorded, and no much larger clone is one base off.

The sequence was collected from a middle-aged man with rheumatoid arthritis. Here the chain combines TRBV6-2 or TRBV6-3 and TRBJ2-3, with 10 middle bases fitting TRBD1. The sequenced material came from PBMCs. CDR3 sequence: CASSPSGQGSDTQYF. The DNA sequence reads TGTGCCAGCAGTCCCTCGGGACAGGGGTCAGATACGCAGTATTTT.